This is a list of T cell receptor beta chains from one sample in a study of cytomegalovirus exposure and HLA in healthy donors. Data came from immunoSEQ multiplex PCR; TCRdb stores just in-frame clones and leaves some out. This table holds some 90,000 clones, approximately 80% found once. The sample comprised PBMCs. The receptor set was obtained from a human donor in good health. CDR3s include the opening cysteine and the closing phenylalanine or tryptophan. A D gene is named only where the DNA matches it firmly. Clone sizes are given selectively: once, few, many, or a class where the clone is expanded.

j_gene: TRBJ1-1; abundance: .; v_gene: TRBV5-1; d_gene: TRBD1; CDR3nt: TGCGCCAGCAGCTTGGCCTGGCAGGGGGGAAATGAAGCTTTCTTT; CDR3aa: CASSLAWQGGNEAFF
j_gene: TRBJ1-1; abundance: .; v_gene: TRBV19; d_gene: .; CDR3nt: TGTGCCAGTAGTATAGAGGCCCTAGGGGACACTGAAGCTTTCTTT; CDR3aa: CASSIEALGDTEAFF
j_gene: TRBJ1-6; abundance: .; v_gene: TRBV28; d_gene: TRBD1; CDR3nt: TGTGCCAGCAGTCCTACAGGGGTGGGGGTGGACTCACCCCTCCACTTT; CDR3aa: CASSPTGVGVDSPLHF
j_gene: TRBJ2-1; abundance: .; v_gene: TRBV29-1; d_gene: TRBD1; CDR3nt: TGCAGCGTTACGGGACAGTCAAACAATGAGCAGTTCTTC; CDR3aa: CSVTGQSNNEQFF
j_gene: TRBJ1-1; abundance: .; v_gene: TRBV28; d_gene: .; CDR3nt: TGTGCCAGCAGTTTAAATCCAGGGGCGAACACTGAAGCTTTCTTT; CDR3aa: CASSLNPGANTEAFF
j_gene: TRBJ2-2; abundance: .; v_gene: TRBV6-5; d_gene: TRBD1; CDR3nt: TGTGCCAGCAGTTACTTCTCCGGGACAGGACCCGGGGAGCTGTTTTTT; CDR3aa: CASSYFSGTGPGELFF
j_gene: TRBJ2-7; abundance: .; v_gene: TRBV9; d_gene: .; CDR3nt: TGTGCCAGCAGCCCCAGAAGATATTCCTACGAGCAGTACTTC; CDR3aa: CASSPRRYSYEQYF
j_gene: TRBJ2-7; abundance: .; v_gene: TRBV7-2; d_gene: .; CDR3nt: TGTGCCAGCAGCATTAGCGACCCACGTCGTTTCACCTACGAGCAGTACTTC; CDR3aa: CASSISDPRRFTYEQYF
j_gene: TRBJ1-1; abundance: .; v_gene: TRBV30; d_gene: TRBD1; CDR3nt: TGTGCCTGGAGGACGGACAGGATCACTGAAGCTTTCTTT; CDR3aa: CAWRTDRITEAFF
j_gene: TRBJ1-5; abundance: .; v_gene: TRBV5-4; d_gene: .; CDR3nt: TGTGCCAGCAGCTCCCAACCGGGACAAAATCAGCCCCAGCATTTT; CDR3aa: CASSSQPGQNQPQHF
j_gene: TRBJ2-7; abundance: .; v_gene: TRBV6-5; d_gene: TRBD1; CDR3nt: TGTGCCAGCAGTCAAGACAGGGGGCAAGAGCAGTACTTC; CDR3aa: CASSQDRGQEQYF
j_gene: TRBJ2-7; abundance: .; v_gene: TRBV7-6; d_gene: TRBD2; CDR3nt: TGTGCCAGCAGCCCACGGATCTTCGGGGGGGACTACGAGCAGTACTTC; CDR3aa: CASSPRIFGGDYEQYF
j_gene: TRBJ2-3; abundance: .; v_gene: TRBV5-1; d_gene: TRBD2; CDR3nt: TGCGCCAGCAGCTTGTTTGGTAGCGGGGGGGCCGGGACAGATACGCAGTATTTT; CDR3aa: CASSLFGSGGAGTDTQYF
j_gene: TRBJ2-7; abundance: few; v_gene: TRBV27; d_gene: TRBD1; CDR3nt: TGTGCCAGCAGTGCGCGACAGGGGGGGACCTCCTACGAGCAGTACTTC; CDR3aa: CASSARQGGTSYEQYF
j_gene: TRBJ1-2; abundance: .; v_gene: TRBV27; d_gene: TRBD1; CDR3nt: TGTGCCAGCAGTTCGGGACAGGGGGGTTTCTATGGCTACACCTTC; CDR3aa: CASSSGQGGFYGYTF
j_gene: TRBJ1-1; abundance: .; v_gene: TRBV4-3; d_gene: .; CDR3nt: TGCGCCAGCAGCCAAGGGGTAGGAGGACAGAAGAACACTGAAGCTTTCTTT; CDR3aa: CASSQGVGGQKNTEAFF
j_gene: TRBJ2-5; abundance: .; v_gene: TRBV7-9; d_gene: TRBD1; CDR3nt: TGTGCCAGCAGCCGGACAGGGAACAGAGAGACCCAGTACTTC; CDR3aa: CASSRTGNRETQYF
j_gene: TRBJ1-5; abundance: .; v_gene: TRBV7-8; d_gene: .; CDR3nt: TGTGCCAGCAGCTTAGCAGGTCCAGGACAGCCCCAGCATTTT; CDR3aa: CASSLAGPGQPQHF
j_gene: TRBJ2-5; abundance: .; v_gene: TRBV2; d_gene: TRBD2; CDR3nt: TGTGCCAGCAGGGCCCAGGGACTAGCGAGACAAGAGACCCAGTACTTC; CDR3aa: CASRAQGLARQETQYF
j_gene: TRBJ2-7; abundance: .; v_gene: TRBV6-1; d_gene: .; CDR3nt: TGTGCCAGCAGTAAGGACTCTTACGAGCAGTACTTC; CDR3aa: CASSKDSYEQYF
j_gene: TRBJ2-1; abundance: .; v_gene: TRBV7-8; d_gene: TRBD2; CDR3nt: TGTGCCAGCAGGCCAACCCTGACTAGCGGGAGAAACAATGAGCAGTTCTTC; CDR3aa: CASRPTLTSGRNNEQFF
j_gene: TRBJ1-6; abundance: few; v_gene: TRBV27; d_gene: .; CDR3nt: TGTGCCAGCAGTTTAACTTTACAGGGCGTTTCACCCCTCCACTTT; CDR3aa: CASSLTLQGVSPLHF
j_gene: TRBJ1-1; abundance: .; v_gene: TRBV5-1; d_gene: .; CDR3nt: TGCGCCAGCAGCTTGGTGGGCAGCCTGAACACCGAAGCTTTCTTT; CDR3aa: CASSLVGSLNTEAFF
j_gene: TRBJ2-3; abundance: .; v_gene: TRBV25-1; d_gene: TRBD1; CDR3nt: TGTGCCAGCGAGGACAGGGCGGCAGATACGCAGTATTTT; CDR3aa: CASEDRAADTQYF
j_gene: TRBJ2-3; abundance: .; v_gene: TRBV28; d_gene: .; CDR3nt: TGTGCCAGCAGTTCCCCATCAGGGCTAGATACGCAGTATTTT; CDR3aa: CASSSPSGLDTQYF
j_gene: TRBJ2-2; abundance: .; v_gene: TRBV7-9; d_gene: .; CDR3nt: TGTGCCAGCAGCCCGGAGGGGTCCGGGGAGCTGTTTTTT; CDR3aa: CASSPEGSGELFF
j_gene: TRBJ2-1; abundance: .; v_gene: TRBV7-2; d_gene: TRBD2; CDR3nt: TGTGCCAGCAGTCGACTCCAGCGGGGGGGGAATGAGCAGTTCTTC; CDR3aa: CASSRLQRGGNEQFF
j_gene: TRBJ2-1; abundance: .; v_gene: TRBV30; d_gene: .; CDR3nt: TGTGCCCTAAACGGGGCGCGGGGTGGCAATGAGCAGTTCTTC; CDR3aa: CALNGARGGNEQFF
j_gene: TRBJ2-1; abundance: few; v_gene: TRBV7-9; d_gene: .; CDR3nt: TGTGCCAGCAATAATCGGGGAAGGGATGATGAGCAGTTCTTC; CDR3aa: CASNNRGRDDEQFF
j_gene: TRBJ1-1; abundance: .; v_gene: TRBV30; d_gene: TRBD1; CDR3nt: TGTGCCTGGAGTGTACCTTGGACAGGGAAGGCTTTCTTT; CDR3aa: CAWSVPWTGKAFF
j_gene: TRBJ1-2; abundance: .; v_gene: TRBV19; d_gene: .; CDR3nt: TGTGCCAGTAGTATAGGAGGCGGCTACACCTTC; CDR3aa: CASSIGGGYTF
j_gene: TRBJ1-3; abundance: .; v_gene: TRBV10-3; d_gene: .; CDR3nt: TGTGCCATCAGTGAGTCCTTCGGAAACACCATATATTTT; CDR3aa: CAISESFGNTIYF
j_gene: TRBJ2-7; abundance: .; v_gene: TRBV5-6; d_gene: TRBD2; CDR3nt: TGTGCCAGCAGCCTCCGGGGGGAAGGGGTCGGCGAGCAGTACTTC; CDR3aa: CASSLRGEGVGEQYF
j_gene: TRBJ2-7; abundance: .; v_gene: TRBV7-9; d_gene: TRBD1; CDR3nt: TGTGCCAGCAGCCGGAGGACAGGCCATTCTGGCGAGCAGTACTTC; CDR3aa: CASSRRTGHSGEQYF
j_gene: TRBJ2-5; abundance: .; v_gene: TRBV27; d_gene: .; CDR3nt: TGTGCCAGCAGTTTATCAGGGACTCCGGCGGAGACCCAGTACTTC; CDR3aa: CASSLSGTPAETQYF
j_gene: TRBJ1-2; abundance: once; v_gene: TRBV27; d_gene: .; CDR3nt: TGTGCCAGCAGTTTATCGATCAGGGCGGACTATGGCTACACCTTC; CDR3aa: CASSLSIRADYGYTF
j_gene: TRBJ2-7; abundance: .; v_gene: TRBV9; d_gene: .; CDR3nt: TGTGCCAGCAGCGTAGGTGGTTCCTACGAGCAGTACTTC; CDR3aa: CASSVGGSYEQYF
j_gene: TRBJ2-3; abundance: .; v_gene: TRBV5-1; d_gene: TRBD2; CDR3nt: TGCGCCAGCAGCCCGGGGGGGCCGAGCACAGATACGCAGTATTTT; CDR3aa: CASSPGGPSTDTQYF
j_gene: TRBJ2-2; abundance: .; v_gene: TRBV4-2; d_gene: TRBD2; CDR3nt: TGTGCCAGCAGCCAAGATATCCTAGCGGCTGACACCGGGGAGCTGTTTTTT; CDR3aa: CASSQDILAADTGELFF
j_gene: TRBJ2-1; abundance: .; v_gene: TRBV25-1; d_gene: .; CDR3nt: TGTGCCAGCAGTGAATGGGCGGGGTACAATGAGCAGTTCTTC; CDR3aa: CASSEWAGYNEQFF
j_gene: TRBJ2-5; abundance: .; v_gene: TRBV9; d_gene: TRBD2; CDR3nt: TGTGCCAGCAGCCCAGGTGGACTAGCGGGAGGTCAAGAGACCCAGTACTTC; CDR3aa: CASSPGGLAGGQETQYF
j_gene: TRBJ2-5; abundance: .; v_gene: TRBV7-2; d_gene: TRBD2; CDR3nt: TGTGCCAGCAGCTTACGGGAGGGCTGGGAGACCCAGTACTTC; CDR3aa: CASSLREGWETQYF
j_gene: TRBJ2-5; abundance: .; v_gene: TRBV5-1; d_gene: .; CDR3nt: TGCGCCAGCAGCGCCACGGGAGAGGCGGTCGAGACCCAGTACTTC; CDR3aa: CASSATGEAVETQYF
j_gene: TRBJ2-3; abundance: .; v_gene: TRBV19; d_gene: TRBD1; CDR3nt: TGTGCCAGTACCGAGACAGGGGGGGTAACAGATACGCAGTATTTT; CDR3aa: CASTETGGVTDTQYF
j_gene: TRBJ2-3; abundance: .; v_gene: TRBV5-1; d_gene: TRBD2; CDR3nt: TGCGCCAGCAGAGCGGGAGGGGCAGATACGCAGTATTTT; CDR3aa: CASRAGGADTQYF
j_gene: TRBJ2-7; abundance: once; v_gene: TRBV5-1; d_gene: TRBD2; CDR3nt: TGCGCCAGCGCCCCCGGGACTAGCGCGGAGCAGTACTTC; CDR3aa: CASAPGTSAEQYF
j_gene: TRBJ2-1; abundance: .; v_gene: TRBV7-2; d_gene: TRBD1; CDR3nt: TGTGCCAGCAGCGCAGGGATGGACAGGGGGCTGTACAATGAGCAGTTCTTC; CDR3aa: CASSAGMDRGLYNEQFF
j_gene: TRBJ2-7; abundance: .; v_gene: TRBV5-4; d_gene: .; CDR3nt: TGTGCCAGCAGCTTAACAGGCTACGAGCAGTACTTC; CDR3aa: CASSLTGYEQYF
j_gene: TRBJ1-2; abundance: .; v_gene: TRBV19; d_gene: TRBD1; CDR3nt: TGTGCCAGTAGTCTACAGGGGGTCAGTGGCTACACCTTC; CDR3aa: CASSLQGVSGYTF
j_gene: TRBJ1-2; abundance: once; v_gene: TRBV10-3; d_gene: TRBD1; CDR3nt: TGTGCCATCAGTGAGTCCCCTTCCCAACAGGGGGCGGACTATGGCTACACCTTC; CDR3aa: CAISESPSQQGADYGYTF
j_gene: TRBJ2-2; abundance: .; v_gene: TRBV6-1; d_gene: .; CDR3nt: TGTGCCAGCAGTCCTACGAACACCGGGGAGCTGTTTTTT; CDR3aa: CASSPTNTGELFF
j_gene: TRBJ1-1; abundance: .; v_gene: TRBV18; d_gene: .; CDR3nt: TGTGCCAGCTCCCCGGATCCCCGGGCAAGCGGCACTGAAGCTTTCTTT; CDR3aa: CASSPDPRASGTEAFF
j_gene: TRBJ1-1; abundance: .; v_gene: TRBV4-1; d_gene: TRBD1; CDR3nt: TGCGCCAGCAGCCAAGATGGAGGACAGGGGTATAACACTGAAGCTTTCTTT; CDR3aa: CASSQDGGQGYNTEAFF
j_gene: TRBJ2-2; abundance: .; v_gene: TRBV18; d_gene: TRBD1; CDR3nt: TGTGCCAGCTCACCACCGGGACAGCGGAGCACCGGGGAGCTGTTTTTT; CDR3aa: CASSPPGQRSTGELFF